This TCR beta chain came from a study of shared clonotypes between healthy human individuals. This CDR3 contains 16 residues. The V gene's germline CDR1 is MDHEN and CDR2 SYDVKM. The V segment lost 6 bases and the J segment 0 bases; nucleotides outside the gene matches: 7. The authors distributed each subset's genomic DNA evenly over several immunoSEQ plates. Sequencing was performed with immunoSEQ multiplex PCR; in TCRdb, only in-frame clones are kept and a portion is missing. The repertoire consists of 400,000 to 500,000 clones, with 79% occurring once and the leading ten covering about an eighth. Some 90 million PBMCs went into genomic DNA for unsorted samples.

This chain uses TRBV28 with TRBJ2-2, with 7 bases aligning to TRBD1. Input material: PBMCs. This sequence was found in a woman aged 40 to 50 in good health. Some clones in this sample may be carry-over from other donors' samples. This CDR3 reads CASSTRDSPNTGELFF. The CDR3 DNA follows: TGTGCCAGCAGCACTCGGGACAGCCCGAACACCGGGGAGCTGTTTTTT.